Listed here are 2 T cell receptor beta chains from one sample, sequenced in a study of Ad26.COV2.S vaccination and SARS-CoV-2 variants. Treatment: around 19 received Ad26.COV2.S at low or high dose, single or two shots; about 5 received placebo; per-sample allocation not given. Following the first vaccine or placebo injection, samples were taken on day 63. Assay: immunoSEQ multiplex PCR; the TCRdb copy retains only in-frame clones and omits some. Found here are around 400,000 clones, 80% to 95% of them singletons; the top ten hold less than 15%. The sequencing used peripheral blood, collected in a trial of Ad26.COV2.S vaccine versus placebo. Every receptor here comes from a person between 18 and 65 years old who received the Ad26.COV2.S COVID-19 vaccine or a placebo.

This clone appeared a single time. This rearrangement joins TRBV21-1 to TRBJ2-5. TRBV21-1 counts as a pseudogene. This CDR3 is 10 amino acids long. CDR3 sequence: CARKEETQYF. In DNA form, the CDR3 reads TGTGCCAGGAAAGAAGAGACCCAGTACTTC.

The CDR3 here is CASSAGSGSSYNEQFF. CDR3 DNA sequence: TGCGCCAGCAGCGCCGGTAGTGGTAGCTCCTACAATGAGCAGTTCTTC. V usage is TRBV5-1 and J usage is TRBJ2-1; D is ambiguous. The CDR3 totals 16 residues. Trimming shortened V by 4 bases and J by 0 bases, and 14 bases separated the two germline ends. The germline V gene has CDR1 SGHRS and CDR2 YFSETQ.